The 2 T cell receptor beta chains in this list originate from one sample, sequenced in a study of cytomegalovirus exposure and HLA in healthy donors. PCR amplification relied on 60 Vbeta primers (plus 13 Jbeta primers). Method: immunoSEQ multiplex PCR; TCRdb's copy keeps in-frame clones and lacks some. The profile shows some 170,000 clones, about 72% of them singletons. The sequencing sample was made of PBMCs. The receptors shown here come from a man aged 55 to 70 in good health and CMV-seronegative.

This clone was recorded only once. The J gene is TRBJ2-2, the V gene TRBV27, with D perhaps TRBD1 (5 bases). V lost 4 bases and J lost 6, with 12 bases in between. This CDR3 has 14 amino acids. Germline CDR1 and CDR2: MNHEY and SMNVEV (reference sequence). The CDR3, as DNA: TGTGCCAGCAGTTCCTCAGGGTGGGCCGGGGAGCTGTTTTTT. Translating it yields CASSSSGWAGELFF.

This clone was picked up a small number of times. This chain joins TRBV5-4 and TRBJ2-6; D might be TRBD2 (6 bases). CDR1 is SGHNT, CDR2 YYREEE, per germline (reference sequence). V lost 4 bases, J lost 4 bases, and 12 bases lay in between. The CDR3 totals 15 residues. Written as DNA, the CDR3 is TGTGCCAGCAGCCTACTAGCTACAGGGGCCAACGTCCTGACTTTC. This gives the protein CASSLLATGANVLTF.